This T cell receptor beta chain was identified during a study of blood T cells in healthy people across ages. Points from the study as a whole: When one million T cells were used, diversity estimates were thought to be underestimates. In the absence of known donor CMV status, changes in expanded clonotypes were possibly confounded.

V was cut by 0 bases and J by 5 bases, with 11 bases left in between. Germline V gene lookup returns CDR1 LGHDT and CDR2 YNNKEL (reference sequence). The CDR3 runs to 15 residues. To note about this clonotype: Its antigen is currently unknown.

For the second PCR, which ran for roughly 6 to 12 cycles, a sample-barcoded 5' primer and a J-beta primer mix were used. TCRdb analysed the 5' RACE reads with MiXCR anew, one entry per CDR3 protein. The sample records roughly 1,000,000 distinct CDR3 sequences, roughly a quarter being singletons. The data also belong to a second study, concerning T cells of mothers and their children. Per that paper: Material was donated by three healthy Caucasian mothers and their six children. The shaping of TCR recombination output by thymic selection is similar in related and unrelated pairs.

V is TRBV3-1 and J is TRBJ1-5; D possibly corresponds to TRBD1 (6 bases). Sample: blood. The receptor was derived from a girl aged 2-10 years in good health. Here the CDR3 DNA reads TGTGCCAGCAGCCAAGATTTAGGACAGCATCAGCCCCAGCATTTT. Translation gives CASSQDLGQHQPQHF. The full variable domain, rest sourced from reference TRBV3-1 and TRBJ1-5, is DTAVSQTPKYLVTQMGNDKSIKCEQNLGHDTMYWYKQDSKKFLKIMFSYNNKELIINETVPNRFSPKSPDKAHLNLHINSLELGDSAVYFCASSQDLGQHQPQHFGDGTRLSIL.